The rows below give T cell receptor beta chains drawn from one sample of a study of T cells in Graves' hyperthyroidism and ophthalmopathy. In TCRdb, the multiplex PCR reads were re-called with MiXCR into one record per CDR3 protein. The sample carries hundreds of thousands of distinct CDR3 sequences, about 38% recorded once. Sequencing was carried out using blood. These TCRs come from a man aged 18 to 29 with Graves' hyperthyroidism. Both conserved end residues are part of each CDR3. Fields, in order: D gene, J gene, V gene, clone size, CDR3 protein, CDR3 DNA. A D gene is named only where the DNA matches it firmly. Some rows have no size entry. The others give once, few or many, or a class for an expanded clone.

>TRBD1|TRBJ1-2|TRBV10-3|-
CASSPTGTGGGYTF
TGTGCTAGCAGCCCGACCGGGACAGGGGGAGGCTACACCTTC
>-|TRBJ2-5|TRBV29-1|many
CSVVGQGETQYF
TGCAGCGTTGTCGGACAAGGGGAGACCCAGTACTTC
>-|TRBJ2-7|TRBV5-1|many
CASSLRSDEQYF
TGCGCCAGCAGCTTGAGGAGTGACGAGCAGTACTTC
>-|TRBJ1-5|TRBV12-3/TRBV12-4|-
CASSLRQNQPQHF
TGTGCCAGCAGTTTAAGGCAAAATCAGCCCCAGCATTTT
>-|TRBJ2-5|TRBV4-1|-
CASSLVSGAGEETQYF
TGCGCCAGCAGCCTAGTCTCCGGGGCAGGGGAAGAGACCCAGTACTTC
>TRBD1|TRBJ1-1|TRBV29-1|many
CSVRAQGGRVNTEAFF
TGCAGCGTTAGGGCTCAGGGGGGCAGGGTAAACACTGAAGCTTTCTTT
>-|TRBJ1-5|TRBV5-1|-
CASSPDFHNQPQHF
TGCGCCAGCAGCCCTGACTTCCACAATCAGCCCCAGCATTTT
>-|TRBJ2-5|TRBV7-8|-
CASSPTWETQYF
TGTGCCAGCTCACCGACTTGGGAGACCCAGTACTTC
>TRBD2|TRBJ2-2|TRBV29-1|few
CSVGTSGMNTGELFF
TGCAGCGTGGGGACTAGCGGGATGAACACCGGGGAGCTGTTTTTT
>TRBD2|TRBJ2-5|TRBV7-6|many
CASATSGDQETQYF
TGTGCCTCGGCTACTAGCGGGGATCAAGAGACCCAGTACTTC
>TRBD2|TRBJ2-2|TRBV19|-
CASSMTGGSGELFF
TGTGCCAGTAGTATGACGGGGGGTTCCGGGGAGCTGTTTTTT
>TRBD2|TRBJ2-2|TRBV7-8|-
CASSLARAGGNTGELFF
TGTGCCAGCAGCTTAGCGCGGGCGGGGGGAAACACCGGGGAGCTGTTTTTT
>-|TRBJ1-5|TRBV19|few
CASRPGNSLNQPQHF
TGTGCCAGTAGACCCGGGAACAGTCTTAATCAGCCCCAGCATTTT
>-|TRBJ1-5|TRBV15|once
CATSSDRINQPQHF
TGTGCCACCAGCAGCGACAGGATCAATCAGCCCCAGCATTTT
>-|TRBJ1-3|TRBV3-1|few
CASSQDPSGNTIYF
TGTGCCAGCAGCCAAGACCCGTCTGGAAACACCATATATTTT
>TRBD1|TRBJ2-7|TRBV9|-
CASSVQGAEENEQYF
TGTGCCAGCAGCGTACAGGGGGCGGAGGAGAACGAGCAGTACTTC
>-|TRBJ1-5|TRBV20-1|-
CSAEPPYSNQPQHF
TGCAGTGCTGAGCCCCCTTATAGCAATCAGCCCCAGCATTTT
>TRBD2|TRBJ2-2|TRBV29-1|-
CSGDGGGYTGELFF
TGCAGCGGCGATGGCGGGGGTTACACCGGGGAGCTGTTTTTT
>-|TRBJ2-2|TRBV7-8|-
CASSTYPGAASGELFF
TGTGCCAGCAGCACCTACCCGGGGGCGGCCAGCGGGGAGCTGTTTTTT
>-|TRBJ2-7|TRBV12-3/TRBV12-4|few
CASSFGPPSYEQYF
TGTGCCAGCAGTTTTGGCCCTCCCTCCTACGAGCAGTACTTC
>-|TRBJ2-7|TRBV7-9|many
CASSLANSYEQYF
TGTGCCAGCAGCTTGGCCAACTCCTACGAGCAGTACTTC
>TRBD1|TRBJ1-4|TRBV20-1|-
CSARGTGDEKLLF
TGCAGTGCTAGGGGGACAGGGGATGAAAAACTGCTTTTT
>TRBD1|TRBJ2-7|TRBV25-1|many
CATAPGGIYEQYF
TGTGCCACAGCCCCAGGGGGCATCTACGAGCAGTACTTC
>-|TRBJ1-1|TRBV2|many
CASRGGREAFF
TGTGCCAGCAGGGGAGGGCGTGAAGCTTTCTTT
>-|TRBJ2-7|TRBV12-3/TRBV12-4|many
CASSFRGEQYF
TGTGCCAGCAGCTTCAGGGGCGAGCAGTACTTC
>-|TRBJ2-7|TRBV19|-
CASSIGGAQEQYF
TGTGCCAGTAGTATCGGGGGCGCTCAGGAGCAGTACTTC
>-|TRBJ1-3|TRBV7-6|-
CASSTRPGYGNTIYF
TGTGCCAGCAGCACTAGACCGGGATATGGAAACACCATATATTTT
>-|TRBJ1-4|TRBV10-3|-
CAISEGGWLEKLFF
TGTGCCATCAGTGAGGGAGGATGGCTTGAAAAACTGTTTTTT
>-|TRBJ1-1|TRBV7-9|few
CASSLNWQGADAFF
TGTGCCAGCAGCTTAAATTGGCAGGGAGCCGACGCTTTCTTT
>-|TRBJ1-4|TRBV15|-
CATSRMVGALKEKLFF
TGTGCCACCAGCAGAATGGTAGGGGCTCTGAAGGAAAAACTGTTTTTT
>TRBD1|TRBJ1-2|TRBV12-3/TRBV12-4|many
CASTKGQSYGYTF
TGTGCCAGCACCAAGGGACAGTCCTATGGCTACACCTTC
>-|TRBJ2-7|TRBV15|once
CATGRMGGSCEQYF
TGTGCCACCGGCCGGATGGGTGGCTCCTGCGAGCAGTACTTC
>-|TRBJ2-2|TRBV4-1|-
CASSPTGAPNGELFF
TGCGCCAGCAGTCCCACCGGGGCCCCCAACGGGGAGCTGTTTTTT
>-|TRBJ2-2|TRBV9|-
CASRPRDSFLIGELFF
TGTGCCAGCAGGCCCAGGGATAGTTTCCTTATCGGGGAGCTGTTTTTT
>-|TRBJ1-1|TRBV5-1|-
CASSRGPINTEAFF
TGCGCCAGCAGCCGGGGACCGATTAACACTGAAGCTTTCTTT
>-|TRBJ2-6|TRBV5-1|-
CASWLVPGANVLTF
TGCGCCAGCTGGCTAGTTCCTGGGGCCAACGTCCTGACTTTC
>-|TRBJ2-7|TRBV2|many
CASSVGAAFEQYF
TGTGCCAGCAGTGTCGGGGCCGCTTTCGAGCAGTACTTC
>TRBD1|TRBJ1-2|TRBV10-3|-
CAISEGQGAGGYTF
TGTGCCATCAGTGAGGGACAGGGGGCAGGGGGCTACACCTTC
>TRBD1|TRBJ1-5|TRBV10-3|-
CASRRGRESNQPQHF
TGTGCCAGCAGGAGGGGGCGGGAAAGCAATCAGCCCCAGCATTTT
>-|TRBJ2-1|TRBV5-1|-
CASSLGRRESNEQFF
TGCGCCAGCAGCTTGGGCAGGAGGGAATCCAATGAGCAGTTCTTC
>-|TRBJ2-5|TRBV7-9|many
CASSRQLEKETQYF
TGTGCCAGCAGCCGACAACTAGAGAAAGAGACCCAGTACTTC
>-|TRBJ2-5|TRBV7-2|few
CASSPPAWKTQYF
TGTGCCAGCAGCCCGCCTGCGTGGAAGACCCAGTACTTC
>TRBD1|TRBJ1-2|TRBV29-1|-
CSVMTGIHGYTF
TGCAGCGTTATGACAGGGATCCATGGCTACACCTTC
>TRBD1|TRBJ1-6|TRBV11-2|-
CASSPTMTGTGGSPLHF
TGTGCCAGCAGCCCAACGATGACCGGGACAGGGGGATCACCCCTCCACTTT
>TRBD1|TRBJ2-5|TRBV7-6|-
CASSSPGQGGETQYF
TGTGCCAGCAGCTCCCCGGGACAGGGGGGAGAGACCCAGTACTTC
>-|TRBJ1-4|TRBV5-6|few
CASSGSYRVTNEKLFF
TGTGCCAGCAGCGGGTCTTACAGGGTGACTAATGAAAAACTGTTTTTT
>TRBD1|TRBJ1-4|TRBV2|many
CASRSETGTYEKLFF
TGTGCCAGCAGATCCGAGACAGGGACCTACGAAAAACTGTTTTTT
>-|TRBJ2-2|TRBV14|many
CASSHLLTTNTGELFF
TGTGCCAGCAGCCACTTGCTGACCACGAACACCGGGGAGCTGTTTTTT
>-|TRBJ1-1|TRBV20-1|few
CSARDAQSVGLF
TGCAGTGCTAGAGATGCCCAGTCTGTCGGACTCTTT
>-|TRBJ2-5|TRBV4-1|-
CASSQRLVRETQYF
TGCGCCAGCAGCCAGAGGCTAGTCCGAGAGACCCAGTACTTC
>TRBD1|TRBJ2-7|TRBV7-9|-
CASSFLGQDYEQYF
TGTGCCAGCAGCTTTTTGGGACAGGACTACGAGCAGTACTTC
>-|TRBJ1-1|TRBV4-1|many
CASSQDPVNTEAFF
TGTGCCAGCAGCCAAGACCCAGTGAACACTGAAGCTTTCTTT
>-|TRBJ1-1|TRBV14|-
CASSQDKGTMNTEAFF
TGTGCCAGCAGCCAAGATAAGGGTACAATGAACACTGAAGCTTTCTTT
>-|TRBJ1-2|TRBV29-1|-
CSFVGGYTF
TGCAGCTTTGTAGGCGGCTACACCTTC
>TRBD1|TRBJ1-1|TRBV20-1|-
CSASRDRGLFLNTEAFF
TGCAGTGCTTCCCGGGACAGGGGCCTATTTCTGAACACTGAAGCTTTCTTT
>-|TRBJ2-7|TRBV7-2|few
CASSLVASLSSPYEQYF
TGTGCCAGCAGCTTAGTTGCGTCCCTCTCTAGCCCCTACGAGCAGTACTTC
>-|TRBJ1-5|TRBV19|many
CASTLGTTGTQPQHF
TGTGCCAGTACCCTAGGGACCACAGGCACTCAGCCCCAGCATTTT
>-|TRBJ2-7|TRBV12-3/TRBV12-4|many
CASSSYFGVDEQYF
TGTGCCAGCAGTTCATATTTCGGGGTCGACGAGCAGTACTTC
>-|TRBJ1-1|TRBV5-1|many
CASCPGTVNTEAFF
TGCGCCAGCTGTCCCGGGACGGTGAACACTGAAGCTTTCTTT